Below, one TCR beta chain is given with its context. This sample was included in a study of cytotoxic CD8 clonotypes in ibrutinib-treated CLL. Per germline, CDR1 PRHDT and CDR2 FYEKMQ (reference sequence). The CDR3 totals 16 residues. With V trimmed by 1 base and J by 3 bases, 4 bases remained unmatched. Assay: immunoSEQ multiplex PCR; the TCRdb copy retains only in-frame clones and omits some. The data contain 150,000 to 200,000 clones, around 72% of them singletons. The chain couples TRBV13 to TRBJ2-1, with TRBD1 identical over 9 bases. The input for sequencing was PBMCs, taken after 24 months of ibrutinib treatment. This receptor was identified in a human donor with chronic lymphocytic leukemia. The CDR3 is CASSLAGTGFYNEQFF. The CDR3 DNA reads TGTGCCAGCAGCTTAGCCGGGACAGGGTTCTACAATGAGCAGTTCTTC.